This T cell receptor (beta chain) was observed in a study of cytomegalovirus exposure and HLA in healthy donors. The V and J ends lost 4 bases and 0 bases respectively, with 10 bases between them. CDR1 and CDR2 from the germline V gene are LNHDA and SQIVND (reference sequence). The length of the CDR3 is 16 residues. Primers included in the PCR were 60 Vbeta and 13 Jbeta primers. Clones were read by immunoSEQ multiplex PCR, and TCRdb kept only the in-frame ones, dropping some. The data show about 150,000 clones, 73% seen once. This clone was seen a few times. Sequencing was performed on PBMCs. This TCR came from a woman aged 18-29 years in good health and CMV-seronegative. The chain recombines TRBV19 with TRBJ2-6, with D unclear. CDR3 DNA: TGTGCCAGTAGTAGCTCACCGGGCTCTGGGGCCAACGTCCTGACTTTC. This translates into CASSSSPGSGANVLTF.